These 23 T cell receptor beta chains came from one sample sequenced in a study of response to subunit inactivated influenza vaccine. MiXCR was run by TCRdb on the RT-PCR reads, yielding one entry per CDR3 protein. The sample contains about 540,000 distinct CDR3 sequences, under 30% of which appear only once. These data are also associated with another study on T cells expressing NK-cell markers. That report adds: Researchers built TCR beta cDNA using 5'RACE template switching with UMIs.

The sequences come from CD4+ T cells sorted from PBMCs, collected 11 to 12 days after vaccination. These receptors all come from a man in his fifties who received an inactivated influenza vaccine.

This clonotype was recorded a few times. V gene TRBV4-2 combines with J gene TRBJ2-1, with 13 positions matching TRBD2. Germline assignment: CDR1 LGHNA and CDR2 YNFKEQ. After removal of 2 bases from V and 7 bases from J, the junction contained 5 bases not matched to a gene. This CDR3 is built from 16 residues. The CDR3 DNA is TGTGCCAGCAGCCAATCTGGGACTAGCGGGGAAAATGAGCAGTTCTTC. Its translation: CASSQSGTSGENEQFF.

This clonotype was seen more than once but under ten times. The chain joins TRBV7-3 to TRBJ2-3, with a tentative D call TRBD1 (5 bases). V lost 5 bases to trimming and J lost 5 bases, with 17 bases between them. CDR3 length: 15 residues. CDR1 is SGHTA and CDR2 is FQGTGA in the germline V gene. The CDR3 region is CASSPNGHSVDTQYF. For the CDR3, the DNA is TGTGCCAGCAGCCCCAACGGACATTCCGTAGATACGCAGTATTTT. Variable domain in full (rest from reference TRBV7-3 and TRBJ2-3): GAGVSQTPSNKVTEKGKYVELRCDPISGHTALYWYRQSLGQGPEFLIYFQGTGAADDSGLPNDRFFAVRPEGSVSTLKIQRTERGDSAVYLCASSPNGHSVDTQYFGPGTRLTVL.

In this sample, this clonotype turned up many times. The chain has TRBV11-2 and TRBJ2-1; a weak D match, TRBD2 (6 bases). Trimming removed 3 bases from V and 2 bases from J, with 17 bases in between. The CDR3 runs 17 residues. Germline V lookup: CDR1 SGHAT, CDR2 FQNNGV. The CDR3 nucleotides read TGTGCCAGCAGCTTTCCTCGGACTACCCAAACCTACAATGAGCAGTTCTTC. Protein: CASSFPRTTQTYNEQFF. Variable domain in full (rest from reference TRBV11-2 and TRBJ2-1): EAGVAQSPRYKIIEKRQSVAFWCNPISGHATLYWYQQILGQGPKLLIQFQNNGVVDDSQLPKDRFSAERLKGVDSTLKIQPAKLEDSAVYLCASSFPRTTQTYNEQFFGPGTRLTVL.

This chain joins TRBV6-1 and TRBJ2-5; the D call may be TRBD1 or TRBD2 (6 bases each). V lost 8 bases to trimming and J lost 3 bases, with 16 bases between them. In germline, CDR1 is MNHNS, CDR2 SASEGT. The CDR3 covers 14 residues. The CDR3 DNA follows: TGTGCCAGCGCGAACCCCGGGGGCAAAGAGACCCAGTACTTC. Protein product: CASANPGGKETQYF.

A few counts support this clonotype. The chain uses TRBV15 and TRBJ2-3, with a weak D call TRBD1 (7 bases). The CDR3 has 15 residues. V lost 0 bases and J 4 bases, leaving 11 bases between the germline ends. CDR1 and CDR2 from the germline V gene are LNHNV and YYDKDF (reference sequence). The chain's CDR3 is CATSRDQGGPDTQYF. In nucleotides, the CDR3 is TGTGCCACCAGCAGAGATCAGGGGGGTCCAGATACGCAGTATTTT. Supplemented by reference TRBV15 and TRBJ2-3, the full variable domain reads DAMVIQNPRYQVTQFGKPVTLSCSQTLNHNVMYWYQQKSSQAPKLLFHYYDKDFNNEADTPDNFQSRRPNTSFCFLDIRSPGLGDTAMYLCATSRDQGGPDTQYFGPGTRLTVL.

This clonotype has more than one count but fewer than ten. V is TRBV28 and J is TRBJ2-7; TRBD1 agrees at 9 bases. V lost 5 bases, J lost 4 bases, and 6 bases stayed unmatched. The CDR3 has 14 residues. Germline V gene data show CDR1 as MDHEN and CDR2 as SYDVKM. Here the CDR3 reads CASSEGTGKYEQYF. CDR3 coding DNA: TGTGCCAGCAGTGAAGGGACAGGGAAATACGAGCAGTACTTC. Looking up the rest from reference TRBV28 and TRBJ2-7 gives the full variable domain: DVKVTQSSRYLVKRTGEKVFLECVQDMDHENMFWYRQDPGLGLRLIYFSYDVKMKEKGDIPEGYSVSREKKERFSLILESASTNQTSMYLCASSEGTGKYEQYFGPGTRLTVT.

This clonotype was detected a few times. The V gene is TRBV5-1, the J gene TRBJ2-7, with D hard to call. Germline lookup yields CDR1 SGHRS and CDR2 YFSETQ. Trimming took off 1 base at V and 3 bases at J, with 8 bases between the two ends. The CDR3 consists of 13 residues. Written as DNA, the CDR3 is TGCGCCAGCAGCTTGAGGCGTAGCTACGAGCAGTACTTC. Encoded protein: CASSLRRSYEQYF.

The chain couples TRBV12-3 or TRBV12-4 to TRBJ2-5; 14 positions agree with TRBD2. This CDR3 has 16 residues. Losses at the gene ends were 6 bases for V and 2 bases for J; bases not matched to a gene: 5. The CDR3 spells CASSGTSGGFQETQYF. CDR3 DNA sequence: TGTGCCAGCAGCGGGACTAGCGGGGGATTTCAAGAGACCCAGTACTTC.

This clonotype has a count of ten or more. This sequence joins TRBV12-3 or TRBV12-4 and TRBJ2-7, with TRBD1 as a possible D gene (5 bases). This CDR3 spans 13 amino acids. V was pared by 6 bases and J by 3 bases, with 12 bases between. CDR3 loop: CASSTLDIYEQYF. As DNA, the CDR3 is TGTGCCAGCAGCACCCTGGACATCTACGAGCAGTACTTC.

This clonotype was detected only a few times. V gene TRBV7-2 combines with J gene TRBJ1-1, with D perhaps TRBD1 (5 bases). Germline V CDR1 and CDR2: SGHTA, FQGNSA. The CDR3 covers 15 residues. V gave up 5 bases and J gave up 4 bases, with 17 bases separating them. This CDR3 reads CASSPQAGSGTEAFF. CDR3 sequence (DNA): TGTGCCAGCAGCCCACAGGCGGGGAGCGGCACTGAAGCTTTCTTT.

This clonotype was recorded a few times. This chain connects TRBV10-3 to TRBJ2-1, with 8 bases identical to TRBD2. The CDR3 consists of 16 residues. With V trimmed by 8 bases and J by 0 bases, 9 bases remained unmatched. CDR1 is ENHRY and CDR2 is SYGVKD in the germline V gene. In DNA form, the CDR3 reads TGTGCCATCGGGAGCGGGAGCCTCCCCTCCTACAATGAGCAGTTCTTC. Amino acids: CAIGSGSLPSYNEQFF.

The rearrangement uses TRBV20-1 and TRBJ2-3, with D maybe TRBD2 (6 bases). This CDR3 is built from 16 residues. V lost 3 bases to trimming and J lost 0 bases, with 16 bases between them. Germline V gives CDR1 DFQATT, CDR2 SNEGSKA (reference sequence). DNA for the CDR3: TGCAGTGCTAGGGACTTCCTAGCGCCTAGCACAGATACGCAGTATTTT. This encodes CSARDFLAPSTDTQYF.

Only a few counts were recorded for this clonotype. This rearrangement joins TRBV15 to TRBJ1-1; D ambiguous. The CDR3 is 12 amino acids. Germline V gene sequence: CDR1 LNHNV, CDR2 YYDKDF (reference sequence). The ends were cut back, 0 bases at V and 11 bases at J, with 10 bases in the middle. This CDR3 is CATSRDGAEAFF. CDR3 sequence (DNA): TGTGCCACCAGCAGAGATGGAGCGGAGGCTTTCTTT.

This chain connects TRBV19 to TRBJ1-5; 7 bases line up with TRBD1. The CDR3 extends over 15 amino acids. V gave up 3 bases and J gave up 0 bases; unmatched junction bases: 2. Germline CDR1 LNHDA, CDR2 SQIVND (reference sequence). The CDR3 loop is CASSIEGASNQPQHF. As DNA, the CDR3 is TGTGCCAGTAGTATCGAGGGGGCTAGCAATCAGCCCCAGCATTTT. Drawing the rest from reference TRBV19 and TRBJ1-5, the complete variable domain is DGGITQSPKYLFRKEGQNVTLSCEQNLNHDAMYWYRQDPGQGLRLIYYSQIVNDFQKGDIAEGYSVSREKKESFPLTVTSAQKNPTAFYLCASSIEGASNQPQHFGDGTRLSIL.

This clonotype was observed a handful of times. V is TRBV20-1 and J is TRBJ1-6; 7 bases line up with TRBD1. The germline CDR1 and CDR2 sequences are DFQATT and SNEGSKA (reference sequence). V lost 0 bases and J lost 9; bases outside the gene matches: 8. There are 15 residues in the CDR3. The CDR3 sequence: CSARDVRQGSSPLHF. DNA of the CDR3: TGCAGTGCTAGAGATGTCAGACAGGGAAGTTCACCCCTCCACTTT.

V and J are TRBV7-9 and TRBJ1-4, with a weak D call TRBD1 (6 bases). The CDR3 covers 16 residues. Germline values: CDR1 SEHNR, CDR2 FQNEAQ (reference sequence). Trimming pared 0 bases from V and 4 bases from J, leaving 12 bases between. The CDR3, as DNA: TGTGCCAGCAGCTTAGCAGCGACAGGCTTTAATGAAAAACTGTTTTTT. It is translated as CASSLAATGFNEKLFF.

Remarks on this clonotype: A junction boundary mismatches the germline segment, possibly from a read error. This sequence joins TRBV6-1 and TRBJ2-1; 8 positions match TRBD1. The germline V gene encodes CDR1 MNHNS and CDR2 SASEGT. CDR3 length: 16 amino acids. CDR3 in amino acids: CASSAILGQGYDEQFF. The CDR3 DNA is TGTGCCAGCAGTGCAATTCTCGGACAGGGCTACGATGAGCAGTTCTTC.

This clonotype was counted a single time. The CDR3: CASSLDHSGAFF. CDR3 DNA sequence: TGTGCCAGCAGCTTGGATCATAGCGGGGCGTTCTTC. The chain is built from TRBV5-4 and TRBJ2-1; 8 bases map to TRBD2. The V gene end was trimmed by 0 bases and the J gene end by 15 bases; junction bases not matched to a gene: 5. CDR3 length equals 12 residues. Germline assignment: CDR1 SGHNT and CDR2 YYREEE (reference sequence).

In this sample, this clonotype turned up many times. The CDR3 bases are TGCAGTGCTAGAAACGAGTGGATCGGCACTGAAGCTTTCTTT. The encoded protein is CSARNEWIGTEAFF. The V and J genes are TRBV20-1 and TRBJ1-1, with D hard to call. V was trimmed by 2 bases and J by 4 bases, leaving 14 bases between them. CDR3 length: 14 residues. The germline CDR1 and CDR2 sequences are DFQATT and SNEGSKA (reference sequence).

This clonotype was seen a few times. V usage is TRBV4-2 and J usage is TRBJ2-1; 11 bases agree with TRBD2. V lost 1 base and J lost 6; bases outside the gene matches: 20. Germline values: CDR1 LGHNA, CDR2 YNFKEQ. CDR3 length: 21 residues. CDR3 sequence: CASSQANLGTSGATYPNEQFF. Here the CDR3 DNA reads TGTGCCAGCAGCCAAGCCAACCTAGGGACTAGCGGAGCCACTTACCCCAATGAGCAGTTCTTC.

There are a few counts of this clonotype. The J gene is TRBJ1-1, the V gene TRBV20-1; D not certain. The CDR3 runs 11 residues. The V and J ends lost 2 bases and 6 bases respectively, with 7 bases between them. CDR1 and CDR2 from the germline V gene are DFQATT and SNEGSKA (reference sequence). CDR3 protein: CSARPFSEAFF. CDR3 nucleotides: TGCAGTGCTAGACCTTTTTCTGAAGCTTTCTTT.

This clonotype has a count of ten or more. The chain uses TRBV7-2 and TRBJ2-7, with D perhaps TRBD2 (5 bases). Germline CDR1 and CDR2: SGHTA and FQGNSA. The CDR3 sequence is 11 residues long. V was clipped by 5 bases and J by 3 bases, with 5 bases between them. CDR3 loop: CASSGSYEQYF. In nucleotides, the CDR3 is TGTGCCAGCAGCGGGAGCTACGAGCAGTACTTC.

This clonotype was picked up a small number of times. J is TRBJ1-3 and V is TRBV5-1; D is uncertain. V shed 2 bases and J shed 4 bases, with 13 bases lying between them. From germline, CDR1 is SGHRS and CDR2 YFSETQ. The CDR3 consists of 15 residues. The CDR3 is CASSLHAEKGNTIYF. The CDR3 region has the DNA TGCGCCAGCAGCTTACACGCGGAGAAGGGAAACACCATATATTTT.